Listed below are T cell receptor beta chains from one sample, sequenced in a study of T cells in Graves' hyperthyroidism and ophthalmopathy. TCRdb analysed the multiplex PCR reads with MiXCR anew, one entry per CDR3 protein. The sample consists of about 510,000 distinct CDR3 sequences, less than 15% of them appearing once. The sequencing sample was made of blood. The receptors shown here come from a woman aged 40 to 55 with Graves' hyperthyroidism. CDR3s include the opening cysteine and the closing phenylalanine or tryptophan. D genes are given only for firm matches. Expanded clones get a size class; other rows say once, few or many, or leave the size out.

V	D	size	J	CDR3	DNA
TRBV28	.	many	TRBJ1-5	CASSRERQPQHF	TGTGCCAGCAGCCGGGAGCGACAGCCCCAGCATTTT
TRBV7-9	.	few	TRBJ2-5	CASSLVVTGETQYF	TGTGCCAGCAGCTTAGTGGTGACGGGAGAGACCCAGTACTTC
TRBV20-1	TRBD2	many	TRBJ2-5	CSGGREGQETQYF	TGCAGTGGGGGACGGGAGGGCCAGGAGACCCAGTACTTC
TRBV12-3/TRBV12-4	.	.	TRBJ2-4	CASSRFPGDGQNIQYF	TGTGCCAGCAGTCGATTCCCGGGAGATGGGCAAAACATTCAGTACTTC
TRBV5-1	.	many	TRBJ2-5	CASSWTESQETQYF	TGCGCCAGCAGCTGGACAGAGTCCCAAGAGACCCAGTACTTC
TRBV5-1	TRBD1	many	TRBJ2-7	CASSFGDRSLHEQYF	TGCGCCAGCAGCTTCGGGGACAGATCCCTCCACGAGCAGTACTTC
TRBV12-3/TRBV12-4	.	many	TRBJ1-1	CASRLGQRSEAFF	TGTGCCAGCAGACTAGGGCAGCGGAGTGAAGCTTTCTTT
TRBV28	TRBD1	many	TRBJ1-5	CASNARTGTQHF	TGTGCCAGCAACGCAAGGACAGGGACTCAGCATTTT
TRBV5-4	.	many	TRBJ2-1	CASGLDSYNEQFF	TGTGCCAGCGGGTTAGACTCCTACAATGAGCAGTTCTTC
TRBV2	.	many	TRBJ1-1	CASRENSLNTEAFF	TGTGCCAGCCGGGAGAACAGTTTGAACACTGAAGCTTTCTTT
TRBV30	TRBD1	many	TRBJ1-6	CAWSNQDRGNSPLHF	TGTGCCTGGAGTAACCAGGACAGGGGGAATTCACCCCTCCACTTT
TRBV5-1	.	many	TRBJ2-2	CASSVDLRGADTGELFF	TGCGCCAGCAGCGTCGACCTCAGGGGCGCGGATACCGGGGAGCTGTTTTTT
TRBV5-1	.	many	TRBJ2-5	CASSPSRQSQETQYF	TGCGCCAGCAGCCCTTCTCGACAGTCACAAGAGACCCAGTACTTC
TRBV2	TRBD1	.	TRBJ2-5	CASRMTGGPGGTQYF	TGTGCCAGCAGGATGACAGGGGGGCCCGGTGGGACCCAGTACTTC
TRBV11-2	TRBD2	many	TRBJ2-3	CASSFQLAGTDTQYF	TGTGCCAGCAGCTTCCAACTAGCGGGCACAGATACGCAGTATTTT
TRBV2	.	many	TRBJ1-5	CASSVQDYQPQHF	TGTGCCAGCAGTGTTCAGGATTATCAGCCCCAGCATTTT
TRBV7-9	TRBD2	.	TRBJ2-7	CASSSPTGTRWSYEQYF	TGTGCCAGCAGCTCGCCCACCGGGACTAGATGGTCCTACGAGCAGTACTTC
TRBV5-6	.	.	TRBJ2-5	CASSLEQREETQYF	TGTGCCAGCAGCCTCGAGCAGCGGGAAGAGACCCAGTACTTC
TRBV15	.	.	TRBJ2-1	CATSSPRGLALYNEQFF	TGTGCCACCAGCAGTCCTCGGGGGCTAGCGCTGTACAATGAGCAGTTCTTC
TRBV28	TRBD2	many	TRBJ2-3	CASSPSGRGTDTQYF	TGTGCCAGCAGTCCTAGCGGGAGGGGCACAGATACGCAGTATTTT
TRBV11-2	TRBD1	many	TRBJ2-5	CASSSLPGQGFQEYF	TGTGCCAGCAGCTCCTTGCCGGGACAGGGGTTTCAAGAGTACTTC
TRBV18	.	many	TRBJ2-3	CASSPPTGTSGADTQYF	TGTGCCAGCTCACCACCTACAGGTACCTCTGGGGCAGATACGCAGTATTTT
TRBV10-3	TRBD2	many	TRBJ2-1	CATGTSEKKLLNNEQFF	TGTGCCACCGGGACTAGCGAGAAAAAATTGCTAAACAATGAGCAGTTCTTC
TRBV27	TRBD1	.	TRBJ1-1	CASSWGQGSLNTEAFF	TGTGCCAGCAGTTGGGGACAGGGATCCCTGAACACTGAAGCTTTCTTT
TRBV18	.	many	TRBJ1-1	CASSPGRGTEAFF	TGTGCCAGCTCTCCGGGGAGGGGCACTGAAGCTTTCTTT
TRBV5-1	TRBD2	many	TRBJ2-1	CASSPLGASGPWGEQFF	TGCGCCAGCAGCCCCCTTGGGGCTAGCGGTCCTTGGGGTGAGCAGTTCTTC
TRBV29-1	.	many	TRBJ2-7	CSAVTGNEQYF	TGCAGCGCCGTTACAGGGAACGAGCAGTACTTC
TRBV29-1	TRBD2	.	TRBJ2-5	CSVALSREVETQYF	TGCAGCGTCGCCCTTTCACGGGAGGTAGAGACCCAGTACTTC
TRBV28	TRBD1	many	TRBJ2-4	CATVIQGNLLAKNIQYF	TGTGCCACCGTCATACAGGGGAATTTACTAGCCAAAAACATTCAGTACTTC
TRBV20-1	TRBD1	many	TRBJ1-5	CSASHDRVGNQPQHF	TGCAGTGCTAGCCACGACAGGGTTGGCAATCAGCCCCAGCATTTT
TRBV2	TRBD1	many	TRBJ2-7	CASRGQAFYEQYF	TGTGCCAGCAGGGGACAGGCATTCTACGAGCAGTACTTC
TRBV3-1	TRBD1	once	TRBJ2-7	CASSADRGINEQYF	TGTGCCAGCAGCGCGGACAGGGGGATCAACGAGCAGTACTTC
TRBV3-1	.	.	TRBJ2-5	CASSQGGLAYQETQYF	TGTGCCAGCAGCCAAGGTGGGCTAGCATATCAAGAGACCCAGTACTTC
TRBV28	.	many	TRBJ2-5	CASRRQESQETQYF	TGTGCCAGCAGACGACAGGAGAGCCAAGAGACCCAGTACTTC
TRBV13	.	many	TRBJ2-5	CASSPQEGDTETQYF	TGTGCCAGCAGCCCCCAGGAGGGGGACACCGAGACCCAGTACTTC
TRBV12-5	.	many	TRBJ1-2	CASGLSQDYGYTF	TGTGCTAGTGGTTTGTCACAGGACTATGGCTACACCTTC
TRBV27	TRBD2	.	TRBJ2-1	CASRPYSGSSYNEQFF	TGTGCCAGCAGGCCCTATAGCGGGAGCTCCTACAATGAGCAGTTCTTC
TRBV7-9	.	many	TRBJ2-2	CASSLVGVNGELFF	TGTGCCAGCAGCTTAGTCGGGGTGAACGGGGAGCTGTTTTTT
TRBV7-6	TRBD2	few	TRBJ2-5	CASSLEREQETQYF	TGTGCCAGCAGCTTGGAGCGGGAACAAGAGACCCAGTACTTC
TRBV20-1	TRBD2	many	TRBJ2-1	CSASPSGRRDEQFF	TGCAGTGCTAGTCCTAGCGGGAGAAGGGATGAGCAGTTCTTC
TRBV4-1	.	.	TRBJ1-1	CASSQGGEYTEAFF	TGCGCCAGCAGCCAAGGCGGGGAGTACACTGAAGCTTTCTTT
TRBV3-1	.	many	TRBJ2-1	CASSQEGTHFSYNEQFF	TGTGCCAGCAGCCAAGAGGGGACTCACTTTTCCTACAATGAGCAGTTCTTC
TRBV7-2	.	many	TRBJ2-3	CASSPGAYRTDTQYF	TGTGCCAGCAGCCCAGGGGCATATCGCACAGATACGCAGTATTTT
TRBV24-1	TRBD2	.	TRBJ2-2	CATSLAGVNGELFF	TGTGCCACGTCACTAGCGGGAGTTAACGGGGAGCTGTTTTTT
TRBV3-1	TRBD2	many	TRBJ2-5	CASSQERLLPSGNSETQYF	TGTGCCAGCAGCCAAGAAAGATTATTACCTAGCGGGAATTCGGAGACCCAGTACTTC
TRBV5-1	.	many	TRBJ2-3	CASSLASSGTDTQYF	TGCGCCAGCAGCTTGGCTTCGTCGGGCACAGATACGCAGTATTTT
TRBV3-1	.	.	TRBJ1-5	CASSQVPRQPQHF	TGTGCCAGCAGCCAAGTACCTCGTCAGCCCCAGCATTTT
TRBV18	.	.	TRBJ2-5	CASSPISQTGETQYF	TGTGCCAGCTCACCAATCTCCCAAACCGGAGAGACCCAGTACTTC
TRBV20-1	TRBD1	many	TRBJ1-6	CSARDPILGQGKYNSPLHF	TGCAGTGCTAGAGATCCCATTCTGGGACAGGGAAAATATAATTCACCCCTCCACTTT
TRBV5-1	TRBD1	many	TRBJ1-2	CASSAGGQGYGYTF	TGCGCCAGCAGTGCGGGGGGACAGGGCTATGGCTACACCTTC
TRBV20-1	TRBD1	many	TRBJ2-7	CSARTGGYEQYF	TGCAGTGCTAGGACAGGGGGCTACGAGCAGTACTTC
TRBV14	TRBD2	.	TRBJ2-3	CASSPPGTRTDTQYF	TGTGCCAGCAGCCCGCCCGGGACTAGGACTGATACGCAGTATTTT
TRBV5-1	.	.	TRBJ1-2	CASSPFAGSGYTF	TGCGCCAGCAGCCCATTCGCAGGGTCGGGCTACACCTTC